This T cell receptor beta chain was documented in a study of blood T cells in healthy people across ages. A second roughly 6 to 12 cycle PCR used barcoded and J-beta primers. Using its own MiXCR run on the 5' RACE reads, TCRdb lists one record per CDR3 protein. The top ten hold about 2.9% of the sample, which has approximately 780,000 distinct CDR3 sequences, more than 25% seen once. The CDR3 length is 13 residues. In germline, CDR1 is MDHEN, CDR2 SYDVKM. Trimming shortened V by 6 bases and J by 7 bases, and 13 bases separated the two germline ends. Researchers collected about 10 milliliters of peripheral blood from every single donor. This sample was also put to use in a study of T cells of mothers and their children. That source adds: Added by the second PCR's M1S primer were sample barcodes and 2-4 random nucleotides.

Sequencing used blood. The sequence derives from a boy aged 5-17 years in good health. The chain links TRBV28 to TRBJ1-5, with unresolved D. In DNA, the CDR3 is TGTGCCAGCAGCCGCAGCGGGGAGCAGCCCCAGCATTTT. This translates into CASSRSGEQPQHF. The full variable domain, with the rest looked up from reference TRBV28 and TRBJ1-5, is DVKVTQSSRYLVKRTGEKVFLECVQDMDHENMFWYRQDPGLGLRLIYFSYDVKMKEKGDIPEGYSVSREKKERFSLILESASTNQTSMYLCASSRSGEQPQHFGDGTRLSIL.